This T cell receptor beta chain was recorded in a study of shared clonotypes between healthy human individuals. This table comes from immunoSEQ multiplex PCR, and its TCRdb copy is limited to in-frame clones, with some not included. The sample consists of 2 million to 3 million clones, roughly 93% of them appearing once. V was pared by 4 bases and J by 2 bases, with 15 bases between. In germline, CDR1 is MDHEN, CDR2 SYDVKM. This CDR3 region has 15 residues. The source of this sequence is a man in his late teens or twenties in good health. Some clones in this sample may be carry-over from other donors' samples. This chain uses TRBV28 with TRBJ2-7, with D tentatively TRBD2 (6 bases). Input material: naive CD4+ T cells from PBMCs. The subset denotes: CD45RA+ positively selected. Written as DNA, the CDR3 is TGTGCCAGCAGTTCTACCGGGACTTATACCTACGAGCAGTACTTC. Amino acid sequence: CASSSTGTYTYEQYF.